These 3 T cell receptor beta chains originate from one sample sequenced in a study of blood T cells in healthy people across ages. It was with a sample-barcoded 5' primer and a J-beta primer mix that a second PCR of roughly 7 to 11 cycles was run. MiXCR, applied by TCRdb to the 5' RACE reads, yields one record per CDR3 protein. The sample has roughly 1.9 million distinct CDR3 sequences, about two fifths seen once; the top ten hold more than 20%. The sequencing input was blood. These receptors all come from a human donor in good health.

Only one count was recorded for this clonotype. CDR3 sequence reads: CASSQGPLVPLHF. The DNA for the CDR3 is TGTGCCAGCAGCCAAGGCCCCCTGGTGCCCCTCCACTTT. The V and J genes are TRBV3-1 and TRBJ1-6; D remains unclear. The CDR3 runs to 13 residues. Trimming cost V 1 base and J 13 bases, with 11 bases left between them. The germline V gene has CDR1 LGHDT and CDR2 YNNKEL (reference sequence).

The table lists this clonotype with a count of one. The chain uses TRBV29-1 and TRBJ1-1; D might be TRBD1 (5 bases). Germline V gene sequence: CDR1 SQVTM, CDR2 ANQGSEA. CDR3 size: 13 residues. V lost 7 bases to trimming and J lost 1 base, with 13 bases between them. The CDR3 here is CSAQAQGNTEAFF. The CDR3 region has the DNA TGCAGCGCCCAAGCCCAGGGGAACACTGAAGCTTTCTTT.

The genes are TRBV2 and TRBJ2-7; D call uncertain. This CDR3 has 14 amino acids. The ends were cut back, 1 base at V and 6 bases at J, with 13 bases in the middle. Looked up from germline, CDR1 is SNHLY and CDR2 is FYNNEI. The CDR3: CASSEGTSFAEQYF. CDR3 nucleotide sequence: TGTGCCAGCAGTGAAGGGACCTCATTCGCCGAGCAGTACTTC.